Each of the 14 T cell receptor beta chains below was sequenced from the same sample in a study of T cell responses to AZD1222 COVID-19 vaccine. Libraries were prepared by immunoSEQ multiplex PCR; TCRdb keeps only in-frame clonotypes and omits some of them. Here the sample spans some 120,000 clones, approximately 90% being singletons. Sequenced here: peripheral blood, sampled 28 days after the second AZD1222 dose. The receptors shown here come from an adult who received the AZD1222 COVID-19 vaccine.

V and J are TRBV27 and TRBJ2-5; D could derive from TRBD1 or TRBD2 (5 bases each). Trimming cost V 9 bases and J 3 bases, with 17 bases left between them. CDR1 is MNHEY and CDR2 is SMNVEV in the germline V gene (reference sequence). This CDR3 comprises 14 residues. This chain's CDR3 is CASRRTGTEETQYF. CDR3 nucleotides: TGTGCCAGTCGTAGAACCGGGACGGAAGAGACCCAGTACTTC.

Turning to this clone: Compared with germline, one end of the junction differs, possibly owing to a read error. The chain uses TRBV7-2 and TRBJ2-7; 11 bases fit TRBD2. The CDR3 length is 15 residues. Germline loops: CDR1 SGHTA, CDR2 FQGNSA. Here the CDR3 DNA reads TGTGCCAGCAGCCTAGCGGGGGGCCCCACCTACGAGCAGTACTTC. Amino acids: CASSLAGGPTYEQYF. Based on the CDR3 plus reference TRBV7-2 and TRBJ2-7, the full variable domain is GAGVSQSPSNKVTEKGKDVELRCDPISGHTALYWYRQSLGQGLEFLIYFQGNSAPDKSGLPSDRFSAERTGGSVSTLTIQRTQQEDSAVYLCASSLAGGPTYEQYFGPGTRLTVT.

The V and J genes are TRBV27 and TRBJ2-3, with D tentatively TRBD2 (7 bases). Germline V gene lookup returns CDR1 MNHEY and CDR2 SMNVEV (reference sequence). The ends were cut back, 0 bases at V and 4 bases at J, with 8 bases in the middle. The CDR3 sequence is 14 residues long. CDR3 amino acids: CASSLSGGADTQYF. The CDR3, as DNA: TGTGCCAGCAGTTTATCAGGGGGGGCAGATACGCAGTATTTT.

This chain joins TRBV7-9 and TRBJ1-5; D may be TRBD1 (5 bases). Germline V gene data show CDR1 as SEHNR and CDR2 as FQNEAQ (reference sequence). Trimming stripped 4 bases from V and 4 bases from J, with 11 bases between. The CDR3 runs 14 residues. Here the CDR3 reads CASSSGTQNQPQHF. The DNA of the CDR3 is TGTGCCAGCAGCTCCGGGACGCAGAATCAGCCCCAGCATTTT.

The genes are TRBV5-4 and TRBJ2-5, with 11 bases identical to TRBD2. The trim removed 4 bases at V and 4 bases at J, leaving 3 bases unmatched. CDR1 and CDR2 from the germline V gene are SGHNT and YYREEE (reference sequence). The CDR3 spans 14 residues. For the CDR3, the DNA is TGTGCCAGCAGCCCGGGACTAGCGGCAGAGACCCAGTACTTC. Encoded protein: CASSPGLAAETQYF.

The V call is TRBV28, the J call TRBJ1-3; possible D gene TRBD1, 5 bases. The CDR3 extends over 16 amino acids. V lost 5 bases and J 2 bases, leaving 16 bases between the germline ends. The germline V gene has CDR1 MDHEN and CDR2 SYDVKM. Written as DNA, the CDR3 is TGTGCCAGCAGTGACACATCTGGGGGGGCTGGAAACACCATATATTTT. This sequence encodes CASSDTSGGAGNTIYF.

The gene calls are TRBV6-5 and TRBJ1-6; D is undetermined. V was trimmed by 6 bases and J by 10 bases, leaving 19 bases between them. The CDR3 totals 15 residues. Germline CDR1 and CDR2: MNHEY and SVGAGI. The CDR3 spells CASRASLRAESPLHF. CDR3 sequence (DNA): TGTGCCAGCAGGGCGTCCCTTCGGGCGGAATCACCCCTCCACTTT.

CDR3 residues: CAISQGDNGYTF. For the CDR3, the DNA is TGTGCCATCAGCCAGGGGGATAATGGCTACACCTTC. V and J are TRBV10-3 and TRBJ1-2; TRBD1 matches at 7 bases. The germline V gene encodes CDR1 ENHRY and CDR2 SYGVKD. The ends lost 6 bases at V and 6 bases at J; junction bases unmatched: 4. This CDR3 has 12 residues.

The J gene is TRBJ1-3, the V gene TRBV6-5; 7 positions match TRBD1. The CDR3 sequence is 13 residues long. The trim removed 5 bases at V and 4 bases at J, leaving 2 bases unmatched. Germline lookup yields CDR1 MNHEY and CDR2 SVGAGI. The DNA for the CDR3 is TGTGCCAGCAGTCTGGACAGGGGAAACACCATATATTTT. Translation: CASSLDRGNTIYF.

The V gene is TRBV5-6, the J gene TRBJ1-1; 10 bases are shared with TRBD1. Germline CDR1 reads SGHDT; CDR2 reads YYEEEE. V dropped 4 bases and J dropped 1; count of bases not matched to a gene: 7. CDR3 size: 16 residues. The CDR3 DNA is TGTGCCAGCAGCGGGGGGACAGGGGATTCGAACACTGAAGCTTTCTTT. Translated: CASSGGTGDSNTEAFF.

The rearrangement links TRBV19 to TRBJ2-5; D gene unclear. The ends were cut back, 6 bases at V and 2 bases at J, with 19 bases in the middle. Germline V CDR1 and CDR2: LNHDA, SQIVND (reference sequence). The CDR3 runs to 16 residues. The CDR3 DNA reads TGTGCCAGTAGCCGAGGACGGGCCGCGTCACAAGAGACCCAGTACTTC. This codes for CASSRGRAASQETQYF.

This sequence joins TRBV11-2 and TRBJ1-3; D gene unclear. This CDR3 has 15 residues. V was trimmed by 5 bases and J by 0 bases, leaving 11 bases between them. Germline V gene sequence: CDR1 SGHAT, CDR2 FQNNGV. This chain's CDR3 is CASSPFDISGNTIYF. CDR3 nucleotide sequence: TGTGCCAGCAGCCCTTTCGACATCTCTGGAAACACCATATATTTT.

V gene TRBV10-1 combines with J gene TRBJ2-2, with unresolved D. V shed 0 bases and J shed 8 bases, with 7 bases lying between them. CDR1 is WNHNN and CDR2 is SYGVQD in the germline V gene (reference sequence). This CDR3 has 13 residues. CDR3 residues: CASSESGRGELFF. The CDR3 coding sequence is TGCGCCAGCAGTGAGTCAGGCCGGGGGGAGCTGTTTTTT.

The CDR3 sequence: CASSHPGQGAYEQYF. The CDR3 bases are TGTGCCAGCAGCCACCCGGGACAGGGGGCTTACGAGCAGTACTTC. The chain has TRBV6-2 or TRBV6-3 and TRBJ2-7, with 12 bases identical to TRBD1. Germline loops: CDR1 MNHEY, CDR2 SVGEGT. V lost 6 bases and J lost 4; bases outside the gene matches: 7. This CDR3 is 15 amino acids long.